Below, 11 T cell receptor beta chains from the same sample are listed, as sequenced in a study of OX40 agonist ivuxolimab in advanced cancers. The library was prepared using the immunoSEQ multiplex PCR assay. Imported from immuneACCESS, the table was reduced by TCRdb to in-frame sequences with V and J called. These copies leave out some clones; in studies compared against another copy, an unresolved V gene accounts for under half, and the cause of the remainder is not known. For this sample the table gives about 60,000 clones, of which about 90% were detected only once. Approximately 2% of the sample belongs to the ten largest clones. The sample was CD4+ or CD8+ T cells sorted from blood, taken in a trial of the OX40 agonist ivuxolimab. These receptors came from an adult with an advanced solid tumor such as melanoma, head and neck, liver or kidney cancer.

V usage is TRBV6-5 and J usage is TRBJ2-1, with D maybe TRBD2 (6 bases). Trimming pared 5 bases from V and 13 bases from J, leaving 18 bases between. Germline-derived CDR1 and CDR2 are MNHEY and SVGAGI. CDR3 length equals 13 residues. CDR3 in DNA: TGTGCCAGCAGTGGAGGAATGGGGGGACGTCAGTTCTTC. This codes for CASSGGMGGRQFF.

The V gene is TRBV7-8, the J gene TRBJ1-1; D is unresolved. The germline V gene encodes CDR1 SGHVS and CDR2 FQNEAQ. The CDR3 is 12 amino acids. V lost 5 bases, J lost 0 bases, and 4 bases lay in between. The DNA for the CDR3 is TGTGCCAGCAGCCCTATGAACACTGAAGCTTTCTTT. Residues: CASSPMNTEAFF. Supplemented by reference TRBV7-8 and TRBJ1-1, the full variable domain reads GAGVSQSPRYKVAKRGQDVALRCDPISGHVSLFWYQQALGQGPEFLTYFQNEAQLDKSGLPSDRFFAERPEGSVSTLKIQRTQQEDSAVYLCASSPMNTEAFFGQGTRLTVV.

This chain uses TRBV5-4 with TRBJ1-4, with 11 bases fitting TRBD1. The CDR3 consists of 15 residues. CDR1 and CDR2 from the germline V gene are SGHNT and YYREEE (reference sequence). Germline trimming cut 2 bases from V and 8 bases from J; bases unmatched to any gene: 5. Written as DNA, the CDR3 is TGTGCCAGCAGCTTAAAGGACAGGGGGCCCGAAAAACTGTTTTTT. Translating gives CASSLKDRGPEKLFF. Full variable domain (missing parts from reference TRBV5-4 and TRBJ1-4): ETGVTQSPTHLIKTRGQQVTLRCSSQSGHNTVSWYQQALGQGPQFIFQYYREEENGRGNFPPRFSGLQFPNYSSELNVNALELDDSALYLCASSLKDRGPEKLFFGSGTQLSVL.

The rearrangement links TRBV5-1 to TRBJ2-1; the D gene is possibly TRBD1 (6 bases). V lost 0 bases and J lost 5, with 6 bases in between. Looked up from germline, CDR1 is SGHRS and CDR2 is YFSETQ. The CDR3 has 13 residues. This CDR3 reads CASSLGQDNEQFF. DNA of the CDR3: TGCGCCAGCAGCTTGGGACAGGACAATGAGCAGTTCTTC. Full variable domain (missing parts from reference TRBV5-1 and TRBJ2-1): KAGVTQTPRYLIKTRGQQVTLSCSPISGHRSVSWYQQTPGQGLQFLFEYFSETQRNKGNFPGRFSGRQFSNSRSEMNVSTLELGDSALYLCASSLGQDNEQFFGPGTRLTVL.

V and J are TRBV2 and TRBJ2-7; no firm D call. The length of the CDR3 is 13 residues. Per germline, CDR1 SNHLY and CDR2 FYNNEI. The V end lost 6 bases, the J end lost 6 bases, and 15 bases lay between the germline ends. DNA of the CDR3: TGTGCCAGCAGCCAATTGGGCTTCCTCGAGCAGTACTTC. Encoded protein: CASSQLGFLEQYF.

The chain links TRBV10-1 to TRBJ2-5; no definite D call. Germline CDR1 reads WNHNN; CDR2 reads SYGVQD (reference sequence). The CDR3 runs 14 residues. The germline V and J ends were trimmed by 0 bases and 7 bases, with 12 bases remaining between them. The CDR3 DNA sequence: TGCGCCAGCAGTGAGTCGTTCTCCGGCGGGACCCAGTACTTC. Translated, it gives CASSESFSGGTQYF.

This clone has just a few counts. In nucleotides, the CDR3 is TGCGCCAGCAGCCGGACTGATACCTACGAGCAGTACTTC. Its translation: CASSRTDTYEQYF. The rearrangement uses TRBV5-1 and TRBJ2-7, with TRBD2 as a possible D gene (5 bases). V lost 4 bases and J 2 bases, leaving 10 bases between the germline ends. The CDR3 contains 13 residues. Germline CDR1 and CDR2: SGHRS and YFSETQ.

The chain recombines TRBV5-1 with TRBJ2-2; 11 bases map to TRBD2. J gave up 2 bases and V 4 bases, and 4 bases lay outside the gene matches. The length of the CDR3 is 16 residues. Germline-derived CDR1 and CDR2 are SGHRS and YFSETQ. Written as DNA, the CDR3 is TGCGCCAGCAGCCAACTAGCGGGAGTTAACACCGGGGAGCTGTTTTTT. Translation: CASSQLAGVNTGELFF. The entire variable domain, with the rest obtained from reference TRBV5-1 and TRBJ2-2, is as follows: KAGVTQTPRYLIKTRGQQVTLSCSPISGHRSVSWYQQTPGQGLQFLFEYFSETQRNKGNFPGRFSGRQFSNSRSEMNVSTLELGDSALYLCASSQLAGVNTGELFFGEGSRLTVL.

This clone was detected once. The chain is built from TRBV6-6 and TRBJ2-1; 12 bases are a match to TRBD1. V trimming: 4 bases; J trimming: 7 bases; junction bases outside the gene matches: 5. CDR1 is MNHNY, CDR2 SVGAGI, per germline (reference sequence). The CDR3 is 15 amino acids. The CDR3 loop reads CASSFPGQGANEQFF. DNA of the CDR3: TGTGCCAGCAGTTTCCCGGGACAGGGGGCAAATGAGCAGTTCTTC.

The chain is built from TRBV11-2 and TRBJ2-4, with D tentatively TRBD1 (5 bases). The V gene lost 0 bases and the J gene lost 7 bases, with 13 bases spanning the gap. The germline CDR1 and CDR2 sequences are SGHAT and FQNNGV. The CDR3 runs to 15 residues. The CDR3 DNA reads TGTGCCAGCAGCTTAGATGTGACATCAGGGAACATTCAGTACTTC. This sequence encodes CASSLDVTSGNIQYF.

The CDR3 nucleotides read TGTGCCAGCAGTGGGAAGCTGGTCCCTGAGCAGTTCTTC. Translated: CASSGKLVPEQFF. The chain links TRBV25-1 to TRBJ2-1; D unresolved. The germline V gene has CDR1 MGHDK and CDR2 SYGVNS. Deletions cut 4 bases from V and 9 bases from J, with 13 bases between. The CDR3 is 13 amino acids.